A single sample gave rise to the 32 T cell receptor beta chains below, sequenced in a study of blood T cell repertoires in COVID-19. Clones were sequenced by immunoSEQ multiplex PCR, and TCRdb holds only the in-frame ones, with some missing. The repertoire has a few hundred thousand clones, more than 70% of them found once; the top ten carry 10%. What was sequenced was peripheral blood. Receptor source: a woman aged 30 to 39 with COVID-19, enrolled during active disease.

As DNA, the CDR3 is TGTGCCAGCAGGGGACTAGCGGGAGTTACTGAGCAGTTCTTC. It codes for CASRGLAGVTEQFF. The J gene is TRBJ2-1, the V gene TRBV6-5, with 14 positions matching TRBD2. V lost 6 bases and J lost 9; bases outside the gene matches: 4. The CDR3 covers 14 residues. CDR1 is MNHEY, CDR2 SVGAGI, per germline.

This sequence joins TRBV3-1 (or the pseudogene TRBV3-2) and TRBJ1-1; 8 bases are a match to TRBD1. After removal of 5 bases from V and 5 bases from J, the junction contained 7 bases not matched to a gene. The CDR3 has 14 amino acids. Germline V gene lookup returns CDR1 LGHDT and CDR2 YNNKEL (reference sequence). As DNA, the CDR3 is TGTGCCAGCAGCACTCAGGGGGCGCATACTGAAGCTTTCTTT. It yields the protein CASSTQGAHTEAFF.

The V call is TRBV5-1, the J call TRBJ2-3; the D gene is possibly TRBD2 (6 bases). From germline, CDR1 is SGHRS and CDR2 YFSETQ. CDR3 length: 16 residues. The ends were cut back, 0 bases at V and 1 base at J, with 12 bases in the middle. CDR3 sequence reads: CASSLAPGEGTDTQYF. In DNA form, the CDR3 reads TGCGCCAGCAGCTTGGCCCCGGGGGAGGGCACAGATACGCAGTATTTT.

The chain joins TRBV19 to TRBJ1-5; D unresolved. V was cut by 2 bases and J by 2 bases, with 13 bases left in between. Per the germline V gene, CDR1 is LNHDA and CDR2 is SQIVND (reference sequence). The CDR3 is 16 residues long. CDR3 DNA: TGTGCCAGTAGTATATTGAGGGCCGTTGGCAATCAGCCCCAGCATTTT. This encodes CASSILRAVGNQPQHF.

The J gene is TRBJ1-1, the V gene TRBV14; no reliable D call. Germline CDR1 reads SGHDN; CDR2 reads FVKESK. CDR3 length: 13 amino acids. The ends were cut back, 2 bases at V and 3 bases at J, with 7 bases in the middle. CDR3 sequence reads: CASSQTRYTEAFF. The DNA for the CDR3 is TGTGCCAGCAGCCAAACACGATACACTGAAGCTTTCTTT.

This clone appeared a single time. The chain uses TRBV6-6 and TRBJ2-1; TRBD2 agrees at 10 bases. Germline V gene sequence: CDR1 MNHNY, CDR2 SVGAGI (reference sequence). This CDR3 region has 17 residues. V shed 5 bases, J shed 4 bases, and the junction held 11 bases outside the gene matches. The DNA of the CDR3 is TGTGCCAGCAGTCCCAGCGGTAGCGGGAGGCTTTACAATGAGCAGTTCTTC. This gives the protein CASSPSGSGRLYNEQFF.

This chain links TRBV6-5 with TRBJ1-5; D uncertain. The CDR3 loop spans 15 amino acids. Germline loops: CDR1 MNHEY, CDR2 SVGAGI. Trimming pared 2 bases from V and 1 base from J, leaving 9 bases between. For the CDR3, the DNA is TGTGCCAGCAGTTACGACAACCGGAGCAATCAGCCCCAGCATTTT. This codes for CASSYDNRSNQPQHF.

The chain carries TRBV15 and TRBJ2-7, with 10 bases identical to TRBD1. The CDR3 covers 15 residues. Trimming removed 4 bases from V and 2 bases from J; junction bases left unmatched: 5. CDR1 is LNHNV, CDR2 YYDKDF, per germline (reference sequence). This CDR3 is CATSIGTGVPYEQYF. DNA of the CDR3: TGTGCCACCAGCATTGGGACAGGGGTACCCTACGAGCAGTACTTC.

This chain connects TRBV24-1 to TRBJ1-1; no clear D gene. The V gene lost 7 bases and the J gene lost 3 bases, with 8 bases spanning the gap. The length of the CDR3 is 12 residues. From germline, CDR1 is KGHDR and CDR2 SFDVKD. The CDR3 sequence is CATRGPHTEAFF. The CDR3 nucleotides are TGTGCCACCAGGGGCCCCCACACTGAAGCTTTCTTT.

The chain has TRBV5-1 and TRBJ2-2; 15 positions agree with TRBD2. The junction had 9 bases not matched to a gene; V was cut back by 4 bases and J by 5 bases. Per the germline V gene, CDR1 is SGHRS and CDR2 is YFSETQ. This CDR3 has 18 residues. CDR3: CASSPTGLAGGRTGELFF. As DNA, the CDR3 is TGCGCCAGCAGCCCGACGGGACTAGCGGGAGGTCGGACCGGGGAGCTGTTTTTT.

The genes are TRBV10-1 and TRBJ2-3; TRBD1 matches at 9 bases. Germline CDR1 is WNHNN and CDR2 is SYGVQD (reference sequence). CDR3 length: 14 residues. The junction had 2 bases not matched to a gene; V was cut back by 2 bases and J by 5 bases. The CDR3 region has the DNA TGCGCCAGCAGTGAGGACAGGGGGGGAGATACGCAGTATTTT. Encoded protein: CASSEDRGGDTQYF.

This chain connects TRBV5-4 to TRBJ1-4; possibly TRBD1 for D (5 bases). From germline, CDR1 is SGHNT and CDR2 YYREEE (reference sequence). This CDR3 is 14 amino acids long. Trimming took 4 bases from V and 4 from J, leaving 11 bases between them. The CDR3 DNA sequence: TGTGCCAGCAGCCCGACAGCAAATAATGAAAAACTGTTTTTT. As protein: CASSPTANNEKLFF.

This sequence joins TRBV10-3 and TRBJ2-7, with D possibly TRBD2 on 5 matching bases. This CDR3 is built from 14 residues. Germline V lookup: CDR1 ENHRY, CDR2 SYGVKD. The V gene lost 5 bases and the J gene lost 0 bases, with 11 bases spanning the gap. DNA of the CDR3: TGTGCCATCAGTTCGTCAGAGGGCTCCTACGAGCAGTACTTC. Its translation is CAISSSEGSYEQYF.

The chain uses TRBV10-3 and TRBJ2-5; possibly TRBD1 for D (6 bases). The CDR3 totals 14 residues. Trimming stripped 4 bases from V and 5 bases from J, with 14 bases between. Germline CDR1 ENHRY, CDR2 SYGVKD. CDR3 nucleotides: TGTGCCATCAGTGGCGGGCAGGGGATGGAGACCCAGTACTTC. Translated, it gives CAISGGQGMETQYF.

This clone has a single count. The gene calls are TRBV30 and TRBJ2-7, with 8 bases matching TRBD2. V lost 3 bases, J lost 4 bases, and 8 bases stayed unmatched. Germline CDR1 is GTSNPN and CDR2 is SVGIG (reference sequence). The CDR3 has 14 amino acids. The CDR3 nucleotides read TGTGCCTGGAGCCCACAAGCGGGAGTGTACGAGCAGTACTTC. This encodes CAWSPQAGVYEQYF.

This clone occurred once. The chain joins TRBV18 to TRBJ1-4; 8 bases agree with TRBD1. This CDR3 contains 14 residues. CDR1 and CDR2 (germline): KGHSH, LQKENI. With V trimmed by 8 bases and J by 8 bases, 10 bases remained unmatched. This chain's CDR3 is CASGPTGAREKLFF. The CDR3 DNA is TGTGCCAGCGGACCGACAGGGGCAAGGGAAAAACTGTTTTTT.

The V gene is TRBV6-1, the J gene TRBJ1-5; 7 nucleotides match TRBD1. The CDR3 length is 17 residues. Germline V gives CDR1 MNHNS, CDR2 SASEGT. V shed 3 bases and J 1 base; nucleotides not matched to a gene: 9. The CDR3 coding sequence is TGTGCCAGCAGTGACTACAGGGGAGGTAGAAGCAATCAGCCCCAGCATTTT. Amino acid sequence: CASSDYRGGRSNQPQHF.

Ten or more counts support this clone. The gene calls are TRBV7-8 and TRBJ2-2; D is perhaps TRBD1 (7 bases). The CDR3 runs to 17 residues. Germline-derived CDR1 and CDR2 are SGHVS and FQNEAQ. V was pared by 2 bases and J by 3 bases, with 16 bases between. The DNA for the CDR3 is TGTGCCAGCAGCTTATTGTGGACCAGGGGGGACACCGGGGAGCTGTTTTTT. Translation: CASSLLWTRGDTGELFF.

The CDR3 DNA reads TGTGCCATCAGTGAAACTAGCGGGAGCAATGAGCAGTTCTTC. Translated, it gives CAISETSGSNEQFF. The gene calls are TRBV10-3 and TRBJ2-1; 11 positions match TRBD2. CDR1 is ENHRY and CDR2 is SYGVKD in the germline V gene. The CDR3 has 14 amino acids. Trimming at V came to 3 bases and at J to 6 bases, leaving 1 base not matched to a gene.

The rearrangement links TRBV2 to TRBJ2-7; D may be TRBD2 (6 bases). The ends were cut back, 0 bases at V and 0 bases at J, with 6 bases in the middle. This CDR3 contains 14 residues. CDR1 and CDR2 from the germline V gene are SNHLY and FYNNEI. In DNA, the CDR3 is TGTGCCAGCAGTGAAGCCGGGAGCTCCTACGAGCAGTACTTC. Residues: CASSEAGSSYEQYF. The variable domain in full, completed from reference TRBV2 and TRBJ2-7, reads EPEVTQTPSHQVTQMGQEVILRCVPISNHLYFYWYRQILGQKVEFLVSFYNNEISEKSEIFDDQFSVERPDGSNFTLKIRSTKLEDSAMYFCASSEAGSSYEQYFGPGTRLTVT.

Here the CDR3 reads CASIPPAGTGELFF. The DNA of the CDR3 is TGTGCCAGCATCCCTCCAGCAGGGACCGGGGAGCTGTTTTTT. This sequence joins TRBV7-6 and TRBJ2-2; a weak D match, TRBD1 (5 bases). Trimming removed 7 bases at V and 5 bases at J, with 14 bases between. The length of the CDR3 is 14 residues. The germline CDR1 and CDR2 sequences are SGHVS and FNYEAQ.

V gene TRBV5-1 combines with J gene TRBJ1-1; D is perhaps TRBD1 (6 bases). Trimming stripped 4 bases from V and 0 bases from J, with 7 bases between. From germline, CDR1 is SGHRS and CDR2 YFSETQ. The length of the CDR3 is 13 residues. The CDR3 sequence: CASSRQVNTEAFF. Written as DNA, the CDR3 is TGCGCCAGCAGCAGACAGGTGAACACTGAAGCTTTCTTT.

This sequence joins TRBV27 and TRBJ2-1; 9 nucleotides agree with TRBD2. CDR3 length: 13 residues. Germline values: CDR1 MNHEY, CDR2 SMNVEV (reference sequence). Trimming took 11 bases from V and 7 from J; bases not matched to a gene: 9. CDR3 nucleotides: TGTGCCGTAGGACTAGCGCCGACTAATGAGCAGTTCTTC. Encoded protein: CAVGLAPTNEQFF.

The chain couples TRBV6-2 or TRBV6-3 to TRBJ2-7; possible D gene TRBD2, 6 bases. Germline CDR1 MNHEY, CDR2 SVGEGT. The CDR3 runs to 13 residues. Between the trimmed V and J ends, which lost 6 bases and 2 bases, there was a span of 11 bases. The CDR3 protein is CASSWEAAYEQYF. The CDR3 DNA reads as TGTGCCAGCAGCTGGGAGGCAGCCTACGAGCAGTACTTC.

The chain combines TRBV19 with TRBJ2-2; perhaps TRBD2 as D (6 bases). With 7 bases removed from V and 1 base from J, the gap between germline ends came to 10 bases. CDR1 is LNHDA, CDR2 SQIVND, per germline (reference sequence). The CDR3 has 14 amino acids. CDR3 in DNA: TGTGCCAGTAAGGGACTCTGGAACACCGGGGAGCTGTTTTTT. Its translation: CASKGLWNTGELFF.

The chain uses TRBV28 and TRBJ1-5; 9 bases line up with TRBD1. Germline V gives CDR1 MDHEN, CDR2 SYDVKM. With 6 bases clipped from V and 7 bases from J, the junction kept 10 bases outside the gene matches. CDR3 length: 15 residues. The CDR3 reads CASSALYRGQQPQHF. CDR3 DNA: TGTGCCAGCAGCGCCCTTTACAGGGGGCAACAGCCCCAGCATTTT.

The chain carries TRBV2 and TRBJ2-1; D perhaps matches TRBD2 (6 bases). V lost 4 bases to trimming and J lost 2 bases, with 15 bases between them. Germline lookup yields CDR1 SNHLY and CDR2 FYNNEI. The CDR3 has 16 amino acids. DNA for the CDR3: TGTGCCAGCAGTGTTAGAGCGGGCGGTACCTACAATGAGCAGTTCTTC. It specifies CASSVRAGGTYNEQFF.

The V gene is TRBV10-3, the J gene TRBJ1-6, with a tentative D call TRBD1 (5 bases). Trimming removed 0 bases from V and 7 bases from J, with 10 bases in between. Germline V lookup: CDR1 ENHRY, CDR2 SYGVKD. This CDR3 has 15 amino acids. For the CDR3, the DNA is TGTGCCATCAGTGAGTCGCGGGGGGAAAATTCACCCCTCCACTTT. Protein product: CAISESRGENSPLHF.

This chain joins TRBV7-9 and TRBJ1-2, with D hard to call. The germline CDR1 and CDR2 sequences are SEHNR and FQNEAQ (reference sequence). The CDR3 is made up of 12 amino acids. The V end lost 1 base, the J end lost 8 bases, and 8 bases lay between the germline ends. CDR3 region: CASSLEIRGYTF. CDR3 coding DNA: TGTGCCAGCAGCTTAGAGATTAGAGGCTACACCTTC.

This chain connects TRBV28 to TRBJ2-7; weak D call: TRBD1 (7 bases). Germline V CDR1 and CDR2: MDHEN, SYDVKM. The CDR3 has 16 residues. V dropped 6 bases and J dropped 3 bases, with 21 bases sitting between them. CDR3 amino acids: CASSRQGGYGIYEQYF. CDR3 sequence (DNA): TGTGCCAGCAGCCGGCAGGGGGGCTATGGGATCTACGAGCAGTACTTC.

The CDR3 spells CATSPGGPNTGELFF. Here the CDR3 DNA reads TGTGCCACCAGTCCCGGCGGGCCGAACACCGGGGAGCTGTTTTTT. The chain couples TRBV24-1 to TRBJ2-2; D might be TRBD2 (5 bases). CDR3 length: 15 residues. The V end was cut by 6 bases, the J end by 0 bases, with 10 bases between. Per the germline V gene, CDR1 is KGHDR and CDR2 is SFDVKD.

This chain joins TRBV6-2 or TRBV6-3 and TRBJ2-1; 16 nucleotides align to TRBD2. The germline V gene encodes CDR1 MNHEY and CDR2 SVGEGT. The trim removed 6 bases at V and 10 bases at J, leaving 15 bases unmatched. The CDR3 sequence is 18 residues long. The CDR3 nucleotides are TGTGCCAGCAGCCCATTAGGGACTAGCGGGAGGGGACCCAGGGAGCAGTTCTTC. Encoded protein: CASSPLGTSGRGPREQFF.